The rows below give T cell receptor beta chains drawn from one sample of a study of T-cell memory formation after mild COVID-19. MiXCR, run by TCRdb on the 5' RACE reads, gives a single entry per CDR3 protein. The data show about 130,000 distinct CDR3 sequences, roughly 6% seen once. The sample comprised PBMCs or a T cell subset sorted from them (not recorded which). These receptors all stem from an adult woman who had mild COVID-19 (a few samples of this study predate the infection). Cell type and time point are not known. Both conserved end residues are part of each CDR3. Fields, in order: clone size, J gene, D gene, V gene, CDR3 protein, CDR3 DNA. D genes are given only for firm matches. Clone size, where shown, is once, few, many, or a class for clones that have expanded.

many TRBJ2-7 TRBD2 TRBV5-1 CASRTGPSGSYEQYF TGCGCCAGCAGGACCGGGCCGAGCGGGAGTTACGAGCAGTACTTC
few TRBJ2-3 TRBD2 TRBV6-2/TRBV6-3 CASRRFGTSGEGSMWDTQYF TGTGCCAGCAGACGTTTCGGGACTAGCGGGGAAGGTTCCATGTGGGATACGCAGTATTTT
many TRBJ1-1 . TRBV18 CASSPTVEVGTEAFF TGTGCCAGCTCACCAACGGTGGAGGTGGGCACTGAAGCTTTCTTT
few TRBJ2-1 . TRBV7-2 CASAGTGFVEQFF TGTGCCAGCGCCGGGACTGGCTTCGTTGAGCAGTTCTTC
. TRBJ2-2 . TRBV24-1 CATSDPRQTTGELFF TGTGCCACCAGTGACCCGCGACAGACCACCGGGGAGCTGTTTTTT
many TRBJ2-3 . TRBV5-1 CASSLRGVVTDTQYF TGCGCCAGCAGTCTCAGGGGGGTGGTCACAGATACGCAGTATTTT
many TRBJ2-1 TRBD2 TRBV7-2 CASSYTAGVTYNEQFF TGTGCCAGCAGCTACACAGCGGGGGTTACTTACAATGAGCAGTTCTTC
. TRBJ1-2 . TRBV24-1 CATSDSGHGYTF TGTGCCACCAGTGATTCGGGGCATGGCTACACCTTC
few TRBJ2-2 TRBD2 TRBV6-5 CASSPLHQGLAGGRVTGELFF TGTGCCAGCAGCCCCCTCCACCAAGGACTAGCGGGGGGTCGGGTCACCGGGGAGCTGTTTTTT
. TRBJ2-3 TRBD2 TRBV27 CASSSGLVTDTQYF TGTGCCAGCAGTTCGGGACTAGTGACAGATACGCAGTATTTT
many TRBJ2-3 . TRBV4-3 CASSQGITFGADTQYF TGCGCCAGCAGCCAAGGGATTACCTTCGGGGCAGATACGCAGTATTTT
. TRBJ2-7 . TRBV27 CASRAIERMGEQYF TGTGCCAGCAGGGCAATCGAACGGATGGGAGAGCAGTACTTC
many TRBJ2-2 TRBD2 TRBV6-9 CASNGLDPPSNTGELFF TGTGCCAGCAATGGACTAGACCCACCGTCGAACACCGGGGAGCTGTTTTTT
. TRBJ1-5 . TRBV6-6 CASSYSTGPISQPQHF TGTGCCAGCAGTTACTCGACGGGGCCTATCTCTCAGCCCCAGCATTTT
few TRBJ1-2 TRBD1 TRBV7-2 CASSLGQGLGYTF TGTGCCAGCAGCCTGGGACAGGGACTTGGCTACACCTTC
many TRBJ2-1 TRBD1 TRBV6-5 CASSYDRGRNNEQFF TGTGCCAGCAGTTACGACAGGGGGCGGAACAATGAGCAGTTCTTC
many TRBJ2-5 TRBD1 TRBV24-1 CATSDPAQGQETQYF TGTGCCACCAGTGACCCGGCACAGGGGCAAGAGACCCAGTACTTC
. TRBJ2-1 TRBD2 TRBV5-8 CASSFQGLAGVVNEQFF TGTGCCAGCAGCTTTCAGGGACTAGCGGGAGTAGTCAATGAGCAGTTCTTC
few TRBJ1-2 . TRBV5-4 CASSLDPGPRTGGYTF TGTGCCAGCAGCTTGGATCCGGGACCGAGGACTGGAGGCTACACCTTC
many TRBJ2-7 TRBD2 TRBV7-3 CASSLEAGSSYEQYF TGTGCCAGCAGCTTAGAAGCGGGAAGCTCCTACGAGCAGTACTTC
many TRBJ2-2 . TRBV7-2 CASSLRRGANTGELFF TGTGCCAGCAGCTTAAGGCGGGGCGCGAACACCGGGGAGCTGTTTTTT
few TRBJ1-2 . TRBV5-1 CASSLGAPNVNYGYTF TGCGCCAGCAGCTTGGGGGCGCCTAATGTCAACTATGGCTACACCTTC
. TRBJ1-1 TRBD1 TRBV20-1 CSALEGGTGNTEAFF TGCAGTGCTTTAGAAGGGGGCACTGGGAACACTGAAGCTTTCTTT
many TRBJ1-5 . TRBV4-2 CASSQDVKGNQPQHF TGTGCCAGCAGCCAAGACGTGAAGGGAAATCAGCCCCAGCATTTT
few TRBJ2-7 TRBD1 TRBV4-1 CASRGTGVKEQYF TGCGCCAGCAGAGGGACAGGGGTGAAGGAGCAGTACTTC
. TRBJ1-1 . TRBV29-1 CSVGTGWGMNTEAFF TGCAGCGTAGGAACAGGTTGGGGCATGAACACTGAAGCTTTCTTT
. TRBJ2-7 TRBD2 TRBV7-2 CASSLGLSTSGTNEQYF TGTGCCAGCAGCTTAGGTTTATCGACTAGCGGGACCAACGAGCAGTACTTC
many TRBJ1-5 TRBD1 TRBV7-2 CASSLGQGRNQPQHF TGTGCCAGCAGCTTAGGACAGGGGAGGAATCAGCCCCAGCATTTT
many TRBJ1-2 . TRBV6-5 CASSRDRANYGYTF TGTGCCAGCAGTCGAGACCGGGCCAACTATGGCTACACCTTC
many TRBJ2-1 TRBD1 TRBV11-3 CASSLVGQGKNEQFF TGTGCCAGCAGCTTAGTGGGACAGGGGAAAAATGAGCAGTTCTTC
many TRBJ1-1 TRBD1 TRBV6-1 CASSESQGAGWTEAFF TGTGCCAGCAGTGAATCGCAGGGGGCCGGTTGGACTGAAGCTTTCTTT
many TRBJ2-1 . TRBV5-1 CASSVPGNSYNEQFF TGCGCCAGCAGCGTCCCGGGCAACTCCTACAATGAGCAGTTCTTC
. TRBJ2-5 . TRBV5-4 CASSPGSTEETQYF TGTGCCAGCAGCCCCGGATCGACGGAAGAGACCCAGTACTTC
many TRBJ2-1 TRBD2 TRBV4-2 CASSQESGRDLFF TGTGCCAGCAGCCAAGAATCGGGGAGGGACCTGTTCTTC
many TRBJ1-2 TRBD1 TRBV5-1 CASSLRGDRGHYGYTF TGCGCCAGCAGCTTACGTGGAGACAGGGGCCACTATGGCTACACCTTC
many TRBJ2-7 . TRBV7-3 CASLGSPGEQYF TGTGCCAGCCTTGGAAGTCCGGGCGAGCAGTACTTC
. TRBJ1-6 . TRBV3-1 CASSQVAGNSPLHF TGTGCCAGCAGCCAAGTCGCCGGTAATTCACCCCTCCACTTT
. TRBJ2-1 . TRBV29-1 CSAQAIAYNEQFF TGCAGCGCCCAGGCGATAGCCTACAATGAGCAGTTCTTC
many TRBJ2-7 TRBD1 TRBV6-6 CASSYDRDYEQYF TGTGCCAGCAGTTATGACAGGGACTACGAGCAGTACTTC
. TRBJ2-3 . TRBV28 CASTWGGPDTQYF TGTGCCAGCACCTGGGGGGGGCCAGATACGCAGTATTTT
. TRBJ2-3 TRBD2 TRBV5-1 CASSLVLAGGPDTQYF TGCGCCAGCAGCTTGGTTCTAGCGGGAGGGCCAGATACGCAGTATTTT
few TRBJ2-1 . TRBV6-7 CASSYSSIPTGEVQFF TGTGCCAGCAGTTACTCGAGTATCCCTACTGGAGAGGTGCAGTTCTTC